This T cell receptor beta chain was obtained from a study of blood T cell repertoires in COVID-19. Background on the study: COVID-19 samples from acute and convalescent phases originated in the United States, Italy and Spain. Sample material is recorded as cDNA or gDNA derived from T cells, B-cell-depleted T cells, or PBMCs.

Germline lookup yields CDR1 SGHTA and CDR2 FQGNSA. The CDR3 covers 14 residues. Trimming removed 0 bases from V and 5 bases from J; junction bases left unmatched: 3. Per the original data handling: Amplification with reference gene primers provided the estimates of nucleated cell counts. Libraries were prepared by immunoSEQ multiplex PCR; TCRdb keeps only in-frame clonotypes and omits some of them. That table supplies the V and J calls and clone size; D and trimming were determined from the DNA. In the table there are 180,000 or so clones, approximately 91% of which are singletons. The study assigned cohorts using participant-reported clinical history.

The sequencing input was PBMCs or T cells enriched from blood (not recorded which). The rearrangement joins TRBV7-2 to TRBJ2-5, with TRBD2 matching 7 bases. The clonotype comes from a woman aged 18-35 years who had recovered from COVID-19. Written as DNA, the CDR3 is TGTGCCAGCAGCTTAGCGGGAGGGTTGGAGACCCAGTACTTC. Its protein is CASSLAGGLETQYF. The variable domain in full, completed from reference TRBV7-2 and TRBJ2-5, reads GAGVSQSPSNKVTEKGKDVELRCDPISGHTALYWYRQSLGQGLEFLIYFQGNSAPDKSGLPSDRFSAERTGGSVSTLTIQRTQQEDSAVYLCASSLAGGLETQYFGPGTRLLVL.